These 4 T cell receptor beta chains came from one sample sequenced in a study of CD8 T cells in Susac syndrome (dated by TCRdb to the late 2010s). The library was produced with the immunoSEQ multiplex PCR assay. RNA was extracted using the RNeasy kit, and about 0.5 to 1 ug of the RNA was reverse transcribed with random hexamers. TCRdb trimmed public reads at Q25 via fastp, called clones via MiXCR and kept in-frame beta chains. Each entry merges the rows of one CDR3 protein and shows their most common DNA and genes. Counted in this sample were fewer than 200,000 distinct CDR3 sequences; about 95% of them appeared once. Of the sample, about 0.1% falls within the top ten clones. Specimen: CD4+ T cells from PBMCs. The receptors were gathered from a human donor in good health.

The CDR3 region has the DNA TGTGCCAGCAGGGAACTAACAGATACGCAGTATTTT. It specifies CASRELTDTQYF. The J gene is TRBJ2-3, the V gene TRBV2; D uncertain. CDR3 size: 12 residues. Trimming removed 6 bases at V and 3 bases at J, with 7 bases between. Germline loops: CDR1 SNHLY, CDR2 FYNNEI.

This chain connects TRBV20-1 to TRBJ1-5; possible D gene TRBD1, 6 bases. The V gene lost 3 bases and the J gene lost 0 bases, with 15 bases spanning the gap. The CDR3 totals 16 residues. Germline values: CDR1 DFQATT, CDR2 SNEGSKA (reference sequence). The CDR3 nucleotides are TGCAGTGCTAGTCTCCGGGACACTCGTAGCAATCAGCCCCAGCATTTT. Amino acid sequence: CSASLRDTRSNQPQHF.

The chain links TRBV30 to TRBJ1-5; TRBD1 matches at 8 bases. Germline lookup yields CDR1 GTSNPN and CDR2 SVGIG (reference sequence). Trimming at V came to 2 bases and at J to 1 base, leaving 10 bases not matched to a gene. The CDR3 consists of 17 residues. The CDR3 protein is CAWSYPGQGRSNQPQHF. DNA of the CDR3: TGTGCCTGGAGTTACCCCGGACAGGGAAGGAGCAATCAGCCCCAGCATTTT. Together with reference TRBV30 and TRBJ1-5, the CDR3 gives the full variable domain: SQTIHQWPATLVQPVGSPLSLECTVEGTSNPNLYWYRQAAGRGLQLLFYSVGIGQISSEVPQNLSASRPQDRQFILSSKKLLLSDSGFYLCAWSYPGQGRSNQPQHFGDGTRLSIL.

V usage is TRBV30 and J usage is TRBJ2-3; D is ambiguous. The germline gives CDR1 GTSNPN, CDR2 SVGIG (reference sequence). V was cut by 2 bases and J by 6 bases, with 15 bases left in between. The CDR3 contains 14 residues. The CDR3 region has the DNA TGTGCCTGGAGTACCCGAACCACGCAGGATACGCAGTATTTT. It codes for CAWSTRTTQDTQYF.